This entry concerns a single T cell receptor (beta chain). This sample was taken from a study of low-dose radiotherapy and immunotherapy resistance in tumors. TCR amplification used 20 PCR cycles, a constant-region primer and a V-primer adapter. TCRdb processed the reads anew with MiXCR; each CDR3 protein has one entry. The profile shows roughly 52,000 distinct CDR3 sequences, around a third of them singletons. Time point of the sample: after trial treatment. Treatment noted: LDRT plus nivolumab, ipilimumab, low-dose cyclophosphamide and aspirin (RACIN trial). The CDR3 is 12 amino acids. Deletions cut 7 bases from V and 10 bases from J, with 14 bases between. The V gene's germline CDR1 is MNHNS and CDR2 SASEGT.

The sequence was collected from a male donor with rectosigmoid adenocarcinoma. The V gene is TRBV6-1, the J gene TRBJ2-1; D is perhaps TRBD2 (6 bases). The sample consisted of PBMCs, taken after low-dose radiotherapy plus immunotherapy. The CDR3 DNA sequence: TGTGCCAGCACCGAGGAGGGCGGGGAGCAGTTCTTC. Its protein product is CASTEEGGEQFF.